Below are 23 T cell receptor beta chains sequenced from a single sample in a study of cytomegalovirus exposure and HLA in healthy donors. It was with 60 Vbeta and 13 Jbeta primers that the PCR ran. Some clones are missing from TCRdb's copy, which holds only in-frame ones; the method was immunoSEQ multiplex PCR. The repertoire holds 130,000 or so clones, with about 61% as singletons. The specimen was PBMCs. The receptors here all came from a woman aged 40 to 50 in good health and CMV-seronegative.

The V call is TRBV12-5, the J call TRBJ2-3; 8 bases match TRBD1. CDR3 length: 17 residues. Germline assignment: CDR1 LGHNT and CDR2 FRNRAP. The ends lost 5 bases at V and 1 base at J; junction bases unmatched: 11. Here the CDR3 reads CASGVSGQETGTDTQYF. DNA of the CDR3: TGTGCTAGTGGTGTCTCGGGACAGGAGACAGGCACAGATACGCAGTATTTT.

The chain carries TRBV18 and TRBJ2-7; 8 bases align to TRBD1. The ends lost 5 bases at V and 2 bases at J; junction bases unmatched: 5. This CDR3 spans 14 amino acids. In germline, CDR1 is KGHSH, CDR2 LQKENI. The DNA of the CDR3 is TGTGCCAGCTCAACAACAGGGGGTACCTACGAGCAGTACTTC. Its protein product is CASSTTGGTYEQYF.

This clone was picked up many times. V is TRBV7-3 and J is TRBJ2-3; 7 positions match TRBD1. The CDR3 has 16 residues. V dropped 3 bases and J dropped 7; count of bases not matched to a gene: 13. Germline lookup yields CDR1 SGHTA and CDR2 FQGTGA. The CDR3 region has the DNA TGTGCCAGCAGCTTTCCGGGACAGACCCTGCTTTATACGCAGTATTTT. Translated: CASSFPGQTLLYTQYF.

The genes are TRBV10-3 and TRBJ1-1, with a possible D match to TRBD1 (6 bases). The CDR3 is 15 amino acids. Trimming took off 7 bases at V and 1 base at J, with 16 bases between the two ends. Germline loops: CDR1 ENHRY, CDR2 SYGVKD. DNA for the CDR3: TGTGCCATCACTCGCGGGGGGGCTAGGAACACTGAAGCTTTCTTT. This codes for CAITRGGARNTEAFF.

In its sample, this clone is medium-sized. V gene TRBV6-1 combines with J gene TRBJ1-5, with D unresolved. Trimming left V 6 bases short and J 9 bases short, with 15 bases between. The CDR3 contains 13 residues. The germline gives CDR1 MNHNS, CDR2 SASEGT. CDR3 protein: CASREVLRGPQHF. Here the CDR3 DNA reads TGTGCCAGCAGGGAGGTACTCCGAGGGCCCCAGCATTTT.

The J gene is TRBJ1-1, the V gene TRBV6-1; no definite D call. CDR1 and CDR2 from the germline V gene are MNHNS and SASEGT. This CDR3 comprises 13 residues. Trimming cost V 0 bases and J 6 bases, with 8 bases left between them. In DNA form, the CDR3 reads TGTGCCAGCAGTGAAGCGCAGGTGGCTGAAGCTTTCTTT. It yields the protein CASSEAQVAEAFF.

The CDR3 nucleotides read TGCGCCAGCAGCCAAGATCTGCGGCAGTTCCCCCCAAGCTACACCTTC. It encodes CASSQDLRQFPPSYTF. V usage is TRBV4-1 and J usage is TRBJ1-2, with D uncertain. V lost 0 bases and J lost 9, with 20 bases in between. The CDR3 is 16 residues long. Germline lookup yields CDR1 MGHRA and CDR2 YSYEKL.

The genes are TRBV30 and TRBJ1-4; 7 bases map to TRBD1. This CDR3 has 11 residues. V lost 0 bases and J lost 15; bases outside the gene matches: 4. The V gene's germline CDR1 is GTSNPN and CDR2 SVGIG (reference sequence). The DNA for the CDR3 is TGTGCCTGGAGTGTGGCAGGGGGGATGTTTTTT. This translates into CAWSVAGGMFF.

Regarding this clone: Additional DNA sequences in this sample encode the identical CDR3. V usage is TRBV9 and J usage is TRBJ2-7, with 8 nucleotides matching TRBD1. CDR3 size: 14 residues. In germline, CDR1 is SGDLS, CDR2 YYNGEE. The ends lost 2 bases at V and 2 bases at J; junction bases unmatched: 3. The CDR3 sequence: CASSVGQGPYEQYF. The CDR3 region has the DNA TGTGCCAGCAGCGTCGGACAGGGTCCCTACGAGCAGTACTTC. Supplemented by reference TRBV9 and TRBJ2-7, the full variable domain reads DSGVTQTPKHLITATGQRVTLRCSPRSGDLSVYWYQQSLDQGLQFLIQYYNGEERAKGNILERFSAQQFPDLHSELNLSSLELGDSALYFCASSVGQGPYEQYFGPGTRLTVT.

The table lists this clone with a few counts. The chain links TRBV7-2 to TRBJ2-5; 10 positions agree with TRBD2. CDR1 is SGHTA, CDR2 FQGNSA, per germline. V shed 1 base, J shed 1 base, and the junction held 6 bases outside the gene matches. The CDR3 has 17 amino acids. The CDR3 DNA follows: TGTGCCAGCAGCTTAGATAGCGGGGGGACGTTCCAAGAGACCCAGTACTTC. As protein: CASSLDSGGTFQETQYF.

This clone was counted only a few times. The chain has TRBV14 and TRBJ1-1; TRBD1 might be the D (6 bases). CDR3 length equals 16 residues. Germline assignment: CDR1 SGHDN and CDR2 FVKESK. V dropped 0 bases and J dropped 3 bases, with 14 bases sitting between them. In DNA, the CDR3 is TGTGCCAGCAGCCAAGATCGGGGGGCTGGGGACACTGAAGCTTTCTTT. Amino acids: CASSQDRGAGDTEAFF.

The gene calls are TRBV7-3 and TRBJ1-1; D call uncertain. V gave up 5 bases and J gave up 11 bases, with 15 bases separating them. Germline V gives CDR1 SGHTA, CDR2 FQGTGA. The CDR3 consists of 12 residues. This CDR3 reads CASSPLGREAFF. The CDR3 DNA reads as TGTGCCAGCAGCCCATTGGGCCGAGAGGCTTTCTTT.

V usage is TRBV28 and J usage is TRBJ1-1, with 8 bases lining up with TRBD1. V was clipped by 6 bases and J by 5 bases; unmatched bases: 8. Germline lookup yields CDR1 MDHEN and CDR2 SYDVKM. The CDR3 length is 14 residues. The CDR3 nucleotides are TGTGCCAGCAGCTACAGGGGGGGGGAGACTGAAGCTTTCTTT. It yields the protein CASSYRGGETEAFF.

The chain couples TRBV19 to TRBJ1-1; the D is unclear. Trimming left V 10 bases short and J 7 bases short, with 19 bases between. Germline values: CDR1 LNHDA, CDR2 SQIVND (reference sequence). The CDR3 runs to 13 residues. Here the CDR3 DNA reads TGTGCCAAAGAACGGACGGGGAGGAGTGAAGCTTTCTTT. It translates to CAKERTGRSEAFF.

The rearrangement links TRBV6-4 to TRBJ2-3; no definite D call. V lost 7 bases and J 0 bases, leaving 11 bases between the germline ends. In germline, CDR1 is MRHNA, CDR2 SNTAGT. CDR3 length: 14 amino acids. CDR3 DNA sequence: TGTGCCAGCAAGATAGAGGAGAGCACAGATACGCAGTATTTT. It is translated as CASKIEESTDTQYF.

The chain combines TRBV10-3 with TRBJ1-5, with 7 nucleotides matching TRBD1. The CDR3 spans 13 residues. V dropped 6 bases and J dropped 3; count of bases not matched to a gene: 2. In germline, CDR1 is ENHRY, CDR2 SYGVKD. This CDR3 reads CAISGQVNQPQHF. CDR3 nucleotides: TGTGCCATCAGCGGACAGGTCAATCAGCCCCAGCATTTT.

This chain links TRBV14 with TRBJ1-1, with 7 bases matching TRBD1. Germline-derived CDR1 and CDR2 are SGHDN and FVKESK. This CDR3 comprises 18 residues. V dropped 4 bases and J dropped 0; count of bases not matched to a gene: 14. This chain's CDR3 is CASSPVRGGTALNTEAFF. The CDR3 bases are TGTGCCAGCAGCCCCGTTCGGGGGGGGACAGCCTTGAACACTGAAGCTTTCTTT.

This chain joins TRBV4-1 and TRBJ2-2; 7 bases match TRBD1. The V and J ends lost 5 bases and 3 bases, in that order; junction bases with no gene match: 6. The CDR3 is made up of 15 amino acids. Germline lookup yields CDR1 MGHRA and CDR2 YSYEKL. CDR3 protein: CASSSPDRYTGELFF. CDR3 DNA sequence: TGCGCCAGCAGCTCACCGGACAGGTACACCGGGGAGCTGTTTTTT.

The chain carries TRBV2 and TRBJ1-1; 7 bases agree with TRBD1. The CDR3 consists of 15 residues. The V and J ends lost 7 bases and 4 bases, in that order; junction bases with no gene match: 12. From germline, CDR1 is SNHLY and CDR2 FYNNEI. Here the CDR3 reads CASTVRDPGGTEAFF. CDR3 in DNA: TGTGCCAGCACCGTCAGGGACCCAGGGGGCACTGAAGCTTTCTTT.

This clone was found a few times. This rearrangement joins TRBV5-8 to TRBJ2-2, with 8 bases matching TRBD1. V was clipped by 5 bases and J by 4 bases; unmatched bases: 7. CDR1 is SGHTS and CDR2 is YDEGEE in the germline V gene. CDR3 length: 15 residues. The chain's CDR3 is CASSPTGGSTGELFF. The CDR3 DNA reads TGTGCCAGCAGTCCTACAGGGGGTAGCACCGGGGAGCTGTTTTTT.

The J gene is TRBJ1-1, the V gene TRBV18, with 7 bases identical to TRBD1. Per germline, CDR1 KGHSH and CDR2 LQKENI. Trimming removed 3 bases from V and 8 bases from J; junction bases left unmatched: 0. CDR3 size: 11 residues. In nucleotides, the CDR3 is TGTGCCAGCTCACCGGGACAGGAAGCTTTCTTT. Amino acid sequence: CASSPGQEAFF.

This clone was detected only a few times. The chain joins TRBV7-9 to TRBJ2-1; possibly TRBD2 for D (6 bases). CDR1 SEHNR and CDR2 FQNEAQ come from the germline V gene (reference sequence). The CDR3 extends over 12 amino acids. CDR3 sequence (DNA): TGTTCCTCCAAAGAGGGAGGCAATGAGCAGTTCTTC. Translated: CSSKEGGNEQFF.

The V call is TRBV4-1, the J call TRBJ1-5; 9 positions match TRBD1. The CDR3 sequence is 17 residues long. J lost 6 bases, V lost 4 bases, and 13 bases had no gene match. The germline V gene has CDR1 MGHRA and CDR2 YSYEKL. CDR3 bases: TGCGCCAGCAGCCTCGAGAAACAGGGGGCGAATCCTCAGCCCCAGCATTTT. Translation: CASSLEKQGANPQPQHF.